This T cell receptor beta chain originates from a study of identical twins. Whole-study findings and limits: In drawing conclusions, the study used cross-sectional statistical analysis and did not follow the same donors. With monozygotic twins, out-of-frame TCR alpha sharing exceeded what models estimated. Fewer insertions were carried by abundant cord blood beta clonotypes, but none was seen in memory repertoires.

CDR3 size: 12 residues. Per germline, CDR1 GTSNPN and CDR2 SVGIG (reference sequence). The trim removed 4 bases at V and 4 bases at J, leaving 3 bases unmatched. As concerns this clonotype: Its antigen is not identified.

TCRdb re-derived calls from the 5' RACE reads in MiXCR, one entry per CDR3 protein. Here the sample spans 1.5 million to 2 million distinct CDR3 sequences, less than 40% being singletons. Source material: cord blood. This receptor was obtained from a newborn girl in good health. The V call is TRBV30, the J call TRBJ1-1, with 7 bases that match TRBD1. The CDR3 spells CAWTTGPTEAFF. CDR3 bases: TGTGCCTGGACGACAGGGCCCACTGAAGCTTTCTTT.